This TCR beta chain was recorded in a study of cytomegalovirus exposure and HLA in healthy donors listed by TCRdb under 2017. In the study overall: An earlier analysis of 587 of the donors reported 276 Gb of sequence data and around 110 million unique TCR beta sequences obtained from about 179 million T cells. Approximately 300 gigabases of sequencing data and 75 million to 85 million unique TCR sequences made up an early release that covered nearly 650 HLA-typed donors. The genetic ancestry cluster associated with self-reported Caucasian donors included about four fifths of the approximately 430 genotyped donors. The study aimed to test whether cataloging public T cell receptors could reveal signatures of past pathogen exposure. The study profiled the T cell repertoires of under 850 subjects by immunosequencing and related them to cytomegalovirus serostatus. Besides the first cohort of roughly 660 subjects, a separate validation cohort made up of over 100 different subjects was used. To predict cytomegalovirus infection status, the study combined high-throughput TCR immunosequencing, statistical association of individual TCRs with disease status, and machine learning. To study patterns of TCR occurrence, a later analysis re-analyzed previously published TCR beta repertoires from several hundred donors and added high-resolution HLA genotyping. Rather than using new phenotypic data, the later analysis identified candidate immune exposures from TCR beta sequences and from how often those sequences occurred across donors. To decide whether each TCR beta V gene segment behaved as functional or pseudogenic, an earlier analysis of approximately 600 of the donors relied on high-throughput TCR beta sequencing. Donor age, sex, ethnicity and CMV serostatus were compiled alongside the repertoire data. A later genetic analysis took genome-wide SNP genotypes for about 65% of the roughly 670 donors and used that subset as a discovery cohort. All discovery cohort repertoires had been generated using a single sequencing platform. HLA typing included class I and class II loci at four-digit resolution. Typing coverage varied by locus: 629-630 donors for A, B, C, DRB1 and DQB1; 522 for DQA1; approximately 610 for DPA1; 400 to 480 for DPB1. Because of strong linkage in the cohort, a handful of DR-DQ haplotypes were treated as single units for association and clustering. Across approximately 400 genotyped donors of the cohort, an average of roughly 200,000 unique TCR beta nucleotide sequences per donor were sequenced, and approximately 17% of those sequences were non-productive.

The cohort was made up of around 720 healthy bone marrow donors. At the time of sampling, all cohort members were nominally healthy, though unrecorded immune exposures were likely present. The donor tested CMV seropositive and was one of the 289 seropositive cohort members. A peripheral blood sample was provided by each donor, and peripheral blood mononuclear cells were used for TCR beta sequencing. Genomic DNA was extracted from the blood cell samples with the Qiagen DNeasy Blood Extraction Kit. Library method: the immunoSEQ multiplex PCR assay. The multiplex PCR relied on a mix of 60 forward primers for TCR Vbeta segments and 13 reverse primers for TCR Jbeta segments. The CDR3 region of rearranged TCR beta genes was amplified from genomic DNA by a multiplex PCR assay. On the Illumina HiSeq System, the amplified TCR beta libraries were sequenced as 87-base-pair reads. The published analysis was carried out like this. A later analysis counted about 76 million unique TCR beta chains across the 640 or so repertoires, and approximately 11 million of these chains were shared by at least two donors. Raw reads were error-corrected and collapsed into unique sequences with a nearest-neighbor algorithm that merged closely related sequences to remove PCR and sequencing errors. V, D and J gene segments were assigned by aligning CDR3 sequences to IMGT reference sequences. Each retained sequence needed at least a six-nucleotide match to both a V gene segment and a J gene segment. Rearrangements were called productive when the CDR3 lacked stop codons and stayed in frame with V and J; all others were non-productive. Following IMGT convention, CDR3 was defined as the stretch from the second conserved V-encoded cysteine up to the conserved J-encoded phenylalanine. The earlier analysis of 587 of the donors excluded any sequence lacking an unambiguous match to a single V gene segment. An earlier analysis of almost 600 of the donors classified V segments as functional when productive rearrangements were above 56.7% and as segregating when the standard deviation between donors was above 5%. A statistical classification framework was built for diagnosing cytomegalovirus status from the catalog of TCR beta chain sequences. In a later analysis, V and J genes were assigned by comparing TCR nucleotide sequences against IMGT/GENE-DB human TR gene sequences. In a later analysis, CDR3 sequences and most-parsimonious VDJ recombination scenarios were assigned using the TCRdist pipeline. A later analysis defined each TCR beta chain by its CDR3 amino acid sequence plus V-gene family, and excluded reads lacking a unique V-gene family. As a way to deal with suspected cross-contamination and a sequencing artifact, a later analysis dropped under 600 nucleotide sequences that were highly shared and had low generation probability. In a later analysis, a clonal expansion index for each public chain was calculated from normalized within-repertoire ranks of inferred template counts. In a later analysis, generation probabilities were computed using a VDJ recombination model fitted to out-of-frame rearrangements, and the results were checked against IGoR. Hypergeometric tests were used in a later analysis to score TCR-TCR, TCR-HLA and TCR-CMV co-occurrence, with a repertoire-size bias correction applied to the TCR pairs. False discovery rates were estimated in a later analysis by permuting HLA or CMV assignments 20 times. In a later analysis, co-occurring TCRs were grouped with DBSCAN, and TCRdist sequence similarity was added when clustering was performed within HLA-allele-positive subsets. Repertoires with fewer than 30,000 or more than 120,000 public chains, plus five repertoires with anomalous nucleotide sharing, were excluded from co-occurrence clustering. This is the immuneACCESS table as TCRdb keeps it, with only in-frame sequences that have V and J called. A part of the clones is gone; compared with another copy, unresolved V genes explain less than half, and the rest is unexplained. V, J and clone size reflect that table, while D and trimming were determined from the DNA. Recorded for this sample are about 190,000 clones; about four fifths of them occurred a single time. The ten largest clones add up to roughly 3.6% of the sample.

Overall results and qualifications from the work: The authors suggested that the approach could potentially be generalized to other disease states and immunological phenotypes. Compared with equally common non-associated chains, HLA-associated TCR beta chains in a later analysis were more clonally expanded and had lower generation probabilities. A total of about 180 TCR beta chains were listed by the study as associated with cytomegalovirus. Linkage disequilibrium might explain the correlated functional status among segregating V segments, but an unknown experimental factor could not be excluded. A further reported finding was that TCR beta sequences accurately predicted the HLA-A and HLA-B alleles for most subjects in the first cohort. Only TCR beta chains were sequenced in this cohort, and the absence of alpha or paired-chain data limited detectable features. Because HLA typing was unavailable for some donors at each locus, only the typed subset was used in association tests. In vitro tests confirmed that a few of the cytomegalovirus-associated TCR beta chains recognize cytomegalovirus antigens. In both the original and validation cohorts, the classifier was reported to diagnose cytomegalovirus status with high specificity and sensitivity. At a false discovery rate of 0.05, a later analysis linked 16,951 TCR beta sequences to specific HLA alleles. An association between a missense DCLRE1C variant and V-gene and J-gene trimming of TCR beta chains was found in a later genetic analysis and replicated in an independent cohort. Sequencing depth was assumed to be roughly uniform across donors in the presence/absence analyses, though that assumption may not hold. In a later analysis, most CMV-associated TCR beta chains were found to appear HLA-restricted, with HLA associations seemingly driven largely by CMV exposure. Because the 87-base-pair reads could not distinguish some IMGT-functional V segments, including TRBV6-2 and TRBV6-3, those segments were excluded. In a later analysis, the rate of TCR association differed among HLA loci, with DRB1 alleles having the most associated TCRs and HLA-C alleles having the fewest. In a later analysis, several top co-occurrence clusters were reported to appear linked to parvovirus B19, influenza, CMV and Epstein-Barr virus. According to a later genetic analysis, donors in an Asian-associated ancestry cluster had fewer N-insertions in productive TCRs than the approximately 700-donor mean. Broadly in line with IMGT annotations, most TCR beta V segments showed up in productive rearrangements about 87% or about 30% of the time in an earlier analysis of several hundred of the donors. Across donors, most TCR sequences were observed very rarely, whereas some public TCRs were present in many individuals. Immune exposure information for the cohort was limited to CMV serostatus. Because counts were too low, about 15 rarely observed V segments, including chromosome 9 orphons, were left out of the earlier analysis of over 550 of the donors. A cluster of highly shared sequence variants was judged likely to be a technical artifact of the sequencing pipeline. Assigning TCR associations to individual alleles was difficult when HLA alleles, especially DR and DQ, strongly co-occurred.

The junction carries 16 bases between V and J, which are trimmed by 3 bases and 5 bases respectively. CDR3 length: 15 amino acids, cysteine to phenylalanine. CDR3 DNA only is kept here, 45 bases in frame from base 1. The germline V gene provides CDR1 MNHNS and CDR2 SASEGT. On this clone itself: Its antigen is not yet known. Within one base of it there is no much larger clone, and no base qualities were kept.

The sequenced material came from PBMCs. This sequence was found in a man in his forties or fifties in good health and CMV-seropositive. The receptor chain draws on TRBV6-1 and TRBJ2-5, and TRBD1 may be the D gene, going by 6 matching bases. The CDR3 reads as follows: CASSDRGTIFETQYF. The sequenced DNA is TGTGCCAGCAGTGATAGAGGGACAATTTTTGAGACCCAGTACTTC.